A selection of T cell receptor beta chains follows, all from one sample in a study of shared clonotypes between healthy human individuals. The data were produced by immunoSEQ multiplex PCR, yet TCRdb's version contains in-frame clones alone and is incomplete. The table shows just over 2,000,000 clones, with around 95% occurring only once. The sample taken for sequencing was naive CD4+ T cells sorted from blood. The receptors derive from a man younger than 35 in good health. The CDR3 runs from the conserved cysteine through the conserved F or W. A D gene is named only where the DNA matches it firmly. Only some rows state a clone size, as once, few, many or a class for expanded clones.

clone_size	d_call	cdr3_length	j_call	v_call	cdr3_aa	cdr3_nt
NA	NA	15	TRBJ1-1	TRBV28	CASSSRGEALGRAFF	TGTGCCAGCAGTTCGCGCGGGGAGGCCTTGGGTAGGGCTTTCTTT
NA	NA	14	TRBJ1-5	TRBV10-2	CASSEIGGNQPQHF	TGCGCCAGTAGTGAGATAGGGGGCAATCAGCCCCAGCATTTT
once	NA	11	TRBJ2-5	TRBV18	CASSQQETQYF	TGTGCCAGCTCCCAGCAGGAGACCCAGTACTTC
NA	TRBD1	14	TRBJ1-6	TRBV6-6	CASSYSGGDSPLHF	TGTGCCAGCAGTTACTCAGGGGGCGATTCACCCCTCCACTTT
NA	NA	12	TRBJ1-3	TRBV4-1	CASSQDRNTIYF	TGCGCCAGCAGCCAAGATCGGAACACCATATATTTT
NA	NA	13	TRBJ1-5	TRBV30	CAWAQGWEQPQHF	TGTGCCTGGGCACAGGGATGGGAGCAGCCCCAGCATTTT
NA	NA	16	TRBJ2-5	TRBV7-9	CASSLAGLRAGETQYF	TGTGCCAGCAGCTTAGCAGGCCTCAGGGCGGGGGAGACCCAGTACTTC
NA	TRBD2	16	TRBJ2-1	TRBV9	CASSVGLAGAYNEQFF	TGTGCCAGCAGCGTAGGACTAGCGGGAGCCTACAATGAGCAGTTCTTC
once	NA	15	TRBJ2-7	TRBV9	CASSVGAVTTYEQYF	TGTGCCAGCAGCGTAGGGGCAGTTACCACCTACGAGCAGTACTTC
once	NA	14	TRBJ2-1	TRBV7-9	CASSLTGQRWEQFF	TGTGCCAGCAGCTTAACTGGCCAAAGGTGGGAGCAGTTCTTC
NA	TRBD2	16	TRBJ2-1	TRBV7-9	CASSLGGLAGNNEQFF	TGTGCCAGCAGCTTAGGGGGATTAGCGGGGAACAATGAGCAGTTCTTC
NA	TRBD2	16	TRBJ2-1	TRBV11-2	CASSLDWLAGGDEQFF	TGTGCCAGCAGCTTAGATTGGCTAGCGGGGGGAGATGAGCAGTTCTTC
NA	TRBD1	16	TRBJ2-7	TRBV9	CASSGTGTGVPGEQYF	TGTGCCAGCAGCGGCACCGGGACAGGGGTACCGGGCGAGCAGTACTTC
NA	NA	15	TRBJ1-6	TRBV11-2	CASSPRGKRNSPLHF	TGTGCCAGCAGCCCCCGCGGGAAAAGGAATTCACCCCTCCACTTT
NA	TRBD1	14	TRBJ2-7	TRBV2	CASSASWTGSEQYF	TGTGCCAGCAGTGCTTCCTGGACAGGGAGCGAGCAGTACTTC
NA	NA	15	TRBJ2-2	TRBV4-3	CASSQESSDTGELFF	TGCGCCAGCAGCCAAGAGAGCTCGGACACCGGGGAGCTGTTTTTT
NA	NA	14	TRBJ1-4	TRBV18	CASSPQGRNEKLFF	TGTGCCAGCTCACCACAGGGGCGAAATGAAAAACTGTTTTTT
NA	TRBD2	15	TRBJ2-7	TRBV7-2	CASSLVASGSYEQYF	TGTGCCAGCAGCTTAGTAGCGAGCGGGAGTTACGAGCAGTACTTC
NA	NA	13	TRBJ1-4	TRBV30	CAWSARVGEKLFF	TGTGCCTGGAGTGCTAGAGTAGGTGAAAAACTGTTTTTT
NA	NA	15	TRBJ1-2	TRBV6-1	CASSEGGLGSHGYTF	TGTGCCAGCAGTGAAGGGGGACTGGGCTCACATGGCTACACCTTC
NA	NA	14	TRBJ1-2	TRBV7-9	CASSPRWENYGYTF	TGTGCCAGCAGCCCCAGGTGGGAGAACTATGGCTACACCTTC
few	NA	12	TRBJ2-2	TRBV11-2	CASSFNTGELFF	TGTGCCAGCAGCTTTAACACCGGGGAGCTGTTTTTT